A single sample is the source of the 7 T cell receptor beta chains below, sequenced in a study of OX40 agonist ivuxolimab in advanced cancers. Data came from immunoSEQ multiplex PCR; TCRdb stores just in-frame clones and leaves some out. The sample consists of around 62,000 clones, roughly 86% of them appearing once. The specimen was CD4+ or CD8+ T cells sorted from blood, collected in a trial of the OX40 agonist ivuxolimab. The source is an adult with an advanced solid tumor such as melanoma, head and neck, liver or kidney cancer.

The CDR3 loop is CASRAGMGYTIYF. In nucleotides, the CDR3 is TGTGCCAGCAGGGCGGGAATGGGGTACACCATATATTTT. J is TRBJ1-3 and V is TRBV2; D is ambiguous. The CDR3 loop spans 13 amino acids. With 6 bases removed from V and 8 bases from J, the gap between germline ends came to 14 bases. Germline assignment: CDR1 SNHLY and CDR2 FYNNEI.

The J gene is TRBJ1-1, the V gene TRBV28, with D maybe TRBD1 (6 bases). From germline, CDR1 is MDHEN and CDR2 SYDVKM. This CDR3 spans 15 amino acids. V dropped 3 bases and J dropped 1 base, with 12 bases sitting between them. In nucleotides, the CDR3 is TGTGCCAGCAGTTTCGGCGGGGGACAGAACACTGAAGCTTTCTTT. This translates into CASSFGGGQNTEAFF.

In its sample, this clone was seen a few times. The rearrangement links TRBV5-6 to TRBJ1-2, with D possibly TRBD1 on 6 matching bases. The germline gives CDR1 SGHDT, CDR2 YYEEEE. Trimming cost V 2 bases and J 7 bases, with 15 bases left between them. CDR3 length: 14 amino acids. CDR3 loop: CASSLSRGAGGYTF. CDR3 sequence (DNA): TGTGCCAGCAGCTTATCCCGGGGGGCGGGTGGCTACACCTTC.

The chain carries TRBV11-2 and TRBJ1-2, with TRBD1 as a possible D gene (5 bases). This CDR3 contains 15 residues. V was cut by 0 bases and J by 8 bases, with 16 bases left in between. Germline CDR1 reads SGHAT; CDR2 reads FQNNGV. The CDR3 DNA is TGTGCCAGCAGCTTAGATATGGGGGGACTGCTGGGCTACACCTTC. It codes for CASSLDMGGLLGYTF.

The J gene is TRBJ1-2, the V gene TRBV28; D gene unclear. The length of the CDR3 is 14 residues. The germline V gene encodes CDR1 MDHEN and CDR2 SYDVKM. Trimming removed 6 bases at V and 7 bases at J, with 18 bases between. In DNA, the CDR3 is TGTGCCAGCAGAGCTTCCTACGGCAGGCCTGGCTACACCTTC. Encoded protein: CASRASYGRPGYTF.

V gene TRBV7-6 combines with J gene TRBJ2-7; D could derive from TRBD1 or TRBD2 (5 bases each). Trimming shortened V by 5 bases and J by 2 bases, and 13 bases separated the two germline ends. There are 14 residues in the CDR3. CDR1 and CDR2 (germline): SGHVS, FNYEAQ. The CDR3 nucleotides are TGTGCCAGCAGCCCGAGAGGGGATCCCTACGAGCAGTACTTC. It encodes CASSPRGDPYEQYF.

V usage is TRBV19 and J usage is TRBJ2-7, with D perhaps matching TRBD1 or TRBD2 (5 bases each). Germline CDR1 and CDR2: LNHDA and SQIVND (reference sequence). The CDR3 is made up of 13 amino acids. Trimming stripped 10 bases from V and 4 bases from J, with 17 bases between. CDR3 nucleotides: TGTGCCACCAGGACTCAGGGTTCATACGAGCAGTACTTC. Its protein is CATRTQGSYEQYF. Variable domain in full (rest from reference TRBV19 and TRBJ2-7): DGGITQSPKYLFRKEGQNVTLSCEQNLNHDAMYWYRQDPGQGLRLIYYSQIVNDFQKGDIAEGYSVSREKKESFPLTVTSAQKNPTAFYLCATRTQGSYEQYFGPGTRLTVT.